This TCR beta chain comes out of a study of cytomegalovirus exposure and HLA in healthy donors listed by TCRdb under 2017. In the study overall: In an earlier analysis of fewer than 750 of the donors, 276 Gb of sequence data and approximately 120 million unique TCR beta sequences from about 179 million T cells were reported. About 300 gigabases of sequencing data and about 92 million unique TCR sequences made up an early release that covered approximately 700 HLA-typed donors. Of the 350 to 400 genotyped donors, over 70% fell in the genetic ancestry cluster associated with self-reported Caucasian donors. The study aimed to test whether signatures of past pathogen exposure could be identified by cataloging public T cell receptors. The T cell repertoires of 666 subjects were profiled by immunosequencing and related to cytomegalovirus serostatus. A separate validation cohort of roughly 120 different subjects was used in addition to the approximately 610-subject first cohort. High-throughput TCR immunosequencing, statistical association of individual TCRs with disease status, and machine learning were combined to predict cytomegalovirus infection status. In a later analysis, previously published TCR beta repertoires from more than 500 donors were re-analyzed and high-resolution HLA genotyping was added so that TCR occurrence patterns could be studied. Rather than drawing on any new phenotypic data, the later analysis identified candidate immune exposures from TCR beta sequences and the way those sequences occurred across donors. An earlier analysis of approximately 640 of the donors applied high-throughput TCR beta sequencing to assess whether each TCR beta V gene segment acted as functional or pseudogenic. Alongside the repertoire data, information on donor age, sex, ethnicity and CMV serostatus was compiled. A later genetic analysis took genome-wide SNP genotypes for 398 of the 666 donors and used that subset as a discovery cohort. All discovery cohort repertoires had been generated on a single sequencing platform. HLA typing covered class I and class II loci at four-digit resolution. Typing coverage differed by locus: A, B, C, DRB1 and DQB1 were typed in about 620-640 donors, DQA1 in 522, DPA1 in approximately 610, and DPB1 in just under 490. Because of strong linkage in the cohort, four or five DR-DQ haplotypes were treated as single units for association and clustering. Across roughly 420 genotyped donors of the cohort, an average of about 240,000 unique TCR beta nucleotide sequences per donor were sequenced, and approximately 17% of those sequences were non-productive.

Study-wide findings and limitations: According to the authors, the approach could potentially be generalized to other disease states and immunological phenotypes. According to a later genetic analysis, donors in an Asian-associated ancestry cluster had fewer N-insertions in productive TCRs than the approximately 610-donor mean. Cytomegalovirus status was reported to be diagnosed by the classifier with high specificity and sensitivity in both the original and validation cohorts. A cluster of highly shared sequence variants was judged likely to represent a technical artifact of the sequencing pipeline. While some public TCRs were present in many individuals, most TCR sequences turned up only very rarely across donors. Three of the identified cytomegalovirus-associated TCR beta chains were confirmed in vitro to be specific for cytomegalovirus antigens. The earlier analysis of nearly 600 of the donors excluded around 17 rarely observed V segments, including chromosome 9 orphons, because counts were too low. A later analysis reported that several top co-occurrence clusters appeared linked to parvovirus B19, influenza, CMV and Epstein-Barr virus. When HLA alleles, especially DR and DQ, strongly co-occurred, TCR associations were difficult to assign to individual alleles. At a false discovery rate of 0.05, a later analysis linked some 18,000 TCR beta sequences to specific HLA alleles. A later analysis found that TCR association rates varied across HLA loci, with DRB1 alleles showing the most associated TCRs and HLA-C alleles the fewest. In a later analysis, most CMV-associated TCR beta chains were found to appear HLA-restricted, with HLA associations seemingly driven largely by CMV exposure. Linkage disequilibrium might explain the correlated functional status among segregating V segments, but an unknown experimental factor could not be excluded. In the study, roughly 160 TCR beta chains were listed as associated with cytomegalovirus. A later analysis found that HLA-associated TCR beta chains were more clonally expanded and had lower generation probabilities than equally common non-associated chains. A further reported finding was that TCR beta sequences accurately predicted the HLA-A and HLA-B alleles for most subjects in the first cohort. An association between a missense DCLRE1C variant and V-gene and J-gene trimming of TCR beta chains was found in a later genetic analysis and replicated in an independent cohort. The presence/absence analyses assumed that sequencing depth was roughly uniform across donors, and that assumption may not be true. HLA typing was unavailable for some donors at each locus, so association tests used only the typed subset. For the cohort, immune exposure information was limited to CMV serostatus. In an earlier analysis of over 550 of the donors, most TCR beta V segments were observed in productive rearrangements about 87% or about 30% of the time, broadly matching IMGT annotations. The cohort was sequenced for TCR beta chains only, and without alpha or paired-chain data the features that could be detected were limited.

To note about this clone: Its antigen is not yet known. No base quality information exists; no much larger clone differs at one position.

Library creation used the immunoSEQ multiplex PCR assay. For the multiplex PCR, a mixture combining 60 forward primers for TCR Vbeta segments and 13 reverse primers for TCR Jbeta segments was used. The CDR3 region of rearranged TCR beta genes was amplified from genomic DNA with a multiplex PCR assay. On the Illumina HiSeq System, the amplified TCR beta libraries were sequenced as 87-base-pair reads. The published analysis was carried out like this. A later analysis counted about 82 million unique TCR beta chains across the 640 or so repertoires, and 10 million to 12 million of these chains were shared by at least two donors. Raw reads were error-corrected and collapsed into unique sequences with a nearest-neighbor algorithm that merged closely related sequences to remove PCR and sequencing errors. To assign V, D and J gene segments, CDR3 sequences were aligned to IMGT reference sequences. For a sequence to be retained, a match of at least six nucleotides to both a V gene segment and a J gene segment was required. Rearrangements were called productive when the CDR3 lacked stop codons and stayed in frame with V and J; all others were non-productive. Following IMGT convention, CDR3 was defined as the stretch from the second conserved V-encoded cysteine up to the conserved J-encoded phenylalanine. The earlier analysis of 500 to 650 of the donors excluded any sequence lacking an unambiguous match to a single V gene segment. In an earlier analysis of a few hundred of the donors, a V segment was called functional when productive rearrangements were above 56.7%, and segregating when the standard deviation between donors exceeded 5%. To diagnose cytomegalovirus status from the catalog of TCR beta chain sequences, a statistical classification framework was built. In a later analysis, V and J genes were assigned by comparing TCR nucleotide sequences against IMGT/GENE-DB human TR gene sequences. In a later analysis, CDR3 sequences and most-parsimonious VDJ recombination scenarios were assigned using the TCRdist pipeline. In a later analysis, every TCR beta chain was defined by the combination of its CDR3 amino acid sequence and its V-gene family, and reads without a unique V-gene family were dropped. As a way to deal with suspected cross-contamination and a sequencing artifact, a later analysis dropped 592 nucleotide sequences that were highly shared and had low generation probability. In a later analysis, a clonal expansion index was calculated for each public chain from normalized within-repertoire ranks of inferred template counts. In a later analysis, generation probabilities were computed using a VDJ recombination model fitted to out-of-frame rearrangements, and the results were checked against IGoR. A later analysis scored TCR-TCR, TCR-HLA and TCR-CMV co-occurrence with hypergeometric tests, applying a repertoire-size bias correction to TCR pairs. To estimate false discovery rates, a later analysis permuted the HLA or CMV assignments 20 times. In a later analysis, co-occurring TCRs were grouped with DBSCAN, and TCRdist sequence similarity was added when clustering was performed within HLA-allele-positive subsets. For co-occurrence clustering, repertoires with fewer than 30,000 or more than 120,000 public chains were excluded, along with roughly 5 repertoires with anomalous nucleotide sharing. The table was pulled from immuneACCESS by TCRdb, which kept in-frame rearrangements only. Such tables lose some clones; where checked, under half of the loss comes from unresolved V genes, and the rest has no known cause. That table furnishes V, J and clone size, whereas the DNA furnished D and trimming. The sample table records some 150,000 clones; approximately 77% of these occur just once. The leading ten clones occupy approximately 1.5% of the sample.

The cohort consisted of 666 healthy bone marrow donors. At the time of sampling, all cohort members were nominally healthy, though unrecorded immune exposures were likely present. The donor was CMV seronegative and belonged to the group of 352 seronegative cohort members. Each donor provided a peripheral blood sample, and peripheral blood mononuclear cells were used for TCR beta sequencing. The Qiagen DNeasy Blood Extraction Kit was used to extract genomic DNA from the blood cell samples. The sequence was collected from a woman aged 40 to 50 in good health and CMV-seronegative. The specimen sequenced was PBMCs.

The CDR3 reads as follows: CASSQATGANTGELFF. The base sequence is TGCGCCAGCAGCCAAGCGACAGGGGCGAACACCGGGGAGCTGTTTTTT. Rearrangement joined TRBV4-3 to TRBJ2-2; 8 bases in the junction line up with TRBD1. Here V drops 1 base and J drops 0 bases, and the junction holds 1 base not matched to any gene. The germline V gene yields LGHNA for CDR1 and YSLEER for CDR2. From the cysteine through the phenylalanine, the CDR3 covers 16 amino acids. Here the CDR3 DNA is all that survives: 48 bases in frame from base 1.